The rows below give T cell receptor beta chains drawn from one sample of a study of regulatory T cells in long-lasting Graves disease. From the multiplex PCR reads, TCRdb called clonotypes with MiXCR, one entry per CDR3 protein. The top ten clones hold under 55% of a sample with roughly 700,000 distinct CDR3 sequences, about 30% of them seen once. This specimen consisted of peripheral blood mononuclear cells (PBMCs), obtained when the disease was refractory, from a patient treated with antithyroid drugs. The receptor set was obtained from a female donor with Graves disease. CDR3s include the opening cysteine and the closing phenylalanine or tryptophan. The order of the fields is clone size, D gene, V gene, J gene, CDR3 protein, CDR3 DNA. The D gene is left open where the match is weak. Only some rows state a clone size, as once, few, many or a class for expanded clones.

>NA|NA|TRBV28|TRBJ1-1
CASSPKAGNENTEAFF
TGTGCCAGCAGCCCTAAAGCGGGCAACGAGAACACTGAAGCTTTCTTT
>few|NA|TRBV20-1|TRBJ2-7
CSARVASEFEQYF
TGCAGTGCTAGAGTTGCATCGGAATTCGAGCAGTACTTC
>NA|TRBD1|TRBV7-9|TRBJ1-1
CASSLVKTGGFPTEAFF
TGTGCCAGCAGCTTAGTAAAGACAGGGGGCTTCCCTACTGAAGCTTTCTTT
>few|NA|TRBV7-2|TRBJ1-2
CASSLNPGYGYTF
TGTGCCAGCAGCTTAAACCCAGGCTATGGCTACACCTTC
>many|NA|TRBV12-3/TRBV12-4|TRBJ1-5
CASRGQGQPQHF
TGTGCCAGCAGGGGCCAGGGCCAGCCCCAGCATTTT
>NA|NA|TRBV5-6|TRBJ1-1
CASSYYPGRMNTEAFF
TGTGCCAGCAGCTACTACCCGGGACGAATGAACACTGAAGCTTTCTTT
>NA|NA|TRBV3-1|TRBJ2-7
CASSQGRNEQYF
TGTGCCAGCAGCCAAGGCCGTAACGAGCAGTACTTC
>NA|NA|TRBV5-1|TRBJ1-4
CASSPTSGDNEKLFF
TGCGCCAGCAGCCCGACGTCGGGGGATAATGAAAAACTGTTTTTT
>NA|NA|TRBV12-3/TRBV12-4|TRBJ2-1
CASSFGGPGEQFF
TGTGCCAGCAGTTTTGGAGGGCCTGGTGAGCAGTTCTTC
>NA|TRBD1|TRBV20-1|TRBJ1-5
CSARTGGGQPQHF
TGCAGTGCTAGGACAGGGGGCGGTCAGCCCCAGCATTTT
>NA|NA|TRBV20-1|TRBJ1-5
CSARVGIDQPQHF
TGCAGTGCTAGAGTCGGGATCGATCAGCCCCAGCATTTT
>NA|NA|TRBV7-9|TRBJ1-4
CASSLGDAATGEKLFF
TGTGCCAGCAGCTTAGGGGACGCCGCCACGGGTGAAAAACTGTTTTTT
>NA|TRBD1|TRBV7-3|TRBJ1-2
CASSMDRRTGVHTF
TGTGCCAGCAGCATGGACAGGCGGACGGGCGTGCACACCTTC
>few|NA|TRBV24-1|TRBJ2-2
CATSHRINTGELFF
TGTGCCACCAGTCACAGGATCAACACCGGGGAGCTGTTTTTT
>many|NA|TRBV29-1|TRBJ1-1
CSVDKGRLATEAFF
TGCAGCGTTGATAAGGGCAGGCTGGCCACTGAAGCTTTCTTT
>NA|TRBD1|TRBV20-1|TRBJ2-5
CSASPPQGAGETQYF
TGCAGTGCTAGTCCCCCTCAGGGGGCTGGGGAGACCCAGTACTTC
>NA|NA|TRBV13|TRBJ1-2
CASSLSTGLIRYGYTF
TGTGCCAGCAGCTTGTCGACAGGTTTAATTCGCTATGGCTACACCTTC
>NA|TRBD1|TRBV12-3/TRBV12-4|TRBJ1-3
CASSPVRGRDTIYF
TGTGCCAGCAGTCCGGTCAGGGGGCGAGACACCATATATTTT
>NA|TRBD2|TRBV19|TRBJ2-7
CASTRLAGSYEQYF
TGTGCCAGTACCCGACTAGCGGGAAGCTACGAGCAGTACTTC
>few|NA|TRBV24-1|TRBJ2-5
CATSDSGGETQYF
TGTGCCACCAGTGATTCGGGTGGTGAGACCCAGTACTTC